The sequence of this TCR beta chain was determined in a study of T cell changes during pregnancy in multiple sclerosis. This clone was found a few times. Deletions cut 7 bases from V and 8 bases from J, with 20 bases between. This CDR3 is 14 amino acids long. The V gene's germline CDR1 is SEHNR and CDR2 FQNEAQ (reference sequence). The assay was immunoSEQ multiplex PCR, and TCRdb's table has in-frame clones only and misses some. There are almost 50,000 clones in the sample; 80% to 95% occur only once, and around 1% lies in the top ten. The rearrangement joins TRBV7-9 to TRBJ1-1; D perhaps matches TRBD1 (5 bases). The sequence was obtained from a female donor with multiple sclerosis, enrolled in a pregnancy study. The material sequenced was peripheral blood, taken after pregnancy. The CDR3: CASITSGRVGEAFF. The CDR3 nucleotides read TGTGCCAGCATTACGTCGGGCAGGGTAGGGGAAGCTTTCTTT. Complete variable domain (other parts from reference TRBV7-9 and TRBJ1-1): DTGVSQNPRHKITKRGQNVTFRCDPISEHNRLYWYRQTLGQGPEFLTYFQNEAQLEKSRLLSDRFSAERPKGSFSTLEIQRTEQGDSAMYLCASITSGRVGEAFFGQGTRLTVV.